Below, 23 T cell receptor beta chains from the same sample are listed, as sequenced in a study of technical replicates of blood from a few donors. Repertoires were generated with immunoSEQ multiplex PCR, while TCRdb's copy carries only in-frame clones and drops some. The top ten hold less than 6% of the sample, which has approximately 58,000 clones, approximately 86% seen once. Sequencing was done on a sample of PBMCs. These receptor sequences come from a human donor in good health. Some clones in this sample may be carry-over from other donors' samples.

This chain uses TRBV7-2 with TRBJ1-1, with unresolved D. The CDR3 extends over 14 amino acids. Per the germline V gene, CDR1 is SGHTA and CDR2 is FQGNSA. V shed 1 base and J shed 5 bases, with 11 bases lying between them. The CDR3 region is CASSLGGGITEAFF. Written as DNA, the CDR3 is TGTGCCAGCAGCTTAGGGGGAGGGATAACTGAAGCTTTCTTT.

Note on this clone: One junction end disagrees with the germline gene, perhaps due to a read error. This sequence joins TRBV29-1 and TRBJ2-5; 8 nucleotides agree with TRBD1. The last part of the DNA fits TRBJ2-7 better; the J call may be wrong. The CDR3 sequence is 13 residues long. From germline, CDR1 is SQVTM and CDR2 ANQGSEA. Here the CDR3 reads CSVEGQGIYEQYF. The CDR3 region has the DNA TGCAGCGTAGAAGGACAGGGTATCTACGAGCAGTACTTC.

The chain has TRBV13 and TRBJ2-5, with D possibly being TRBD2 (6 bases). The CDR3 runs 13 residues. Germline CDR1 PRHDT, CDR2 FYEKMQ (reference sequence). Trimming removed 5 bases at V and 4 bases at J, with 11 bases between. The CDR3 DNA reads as TGTGCCAGCAGCCCATTCGGGGGAGAGACCCAGTACTTC. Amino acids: CASSPFGGETQYF.

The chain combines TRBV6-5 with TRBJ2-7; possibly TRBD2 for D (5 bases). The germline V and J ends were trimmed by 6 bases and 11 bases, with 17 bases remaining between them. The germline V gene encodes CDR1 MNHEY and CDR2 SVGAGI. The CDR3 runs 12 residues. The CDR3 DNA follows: TGTGCCAGCAGCCCCGGTGAGGGCGTGGAGTACTTC. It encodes CASSPGEGVEYF.

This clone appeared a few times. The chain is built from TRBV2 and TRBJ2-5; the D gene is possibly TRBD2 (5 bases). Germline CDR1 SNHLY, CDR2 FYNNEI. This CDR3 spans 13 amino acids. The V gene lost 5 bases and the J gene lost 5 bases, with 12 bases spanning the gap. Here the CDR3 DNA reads TGTGCCAGCAGTCGGGGAGAGAGGGAGACCCAGTACTTC. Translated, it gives CASSRGERETQYF. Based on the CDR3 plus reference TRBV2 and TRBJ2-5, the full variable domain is EPEVTQTPSHQVTQMGQEVILRCVPISNHLYFYWYRQILGQKVEFLVSFYNNEISEKSEIFDDQFSVERPDGSNFTLKIRSTKLEDSAMYFCASSRGERETQYFGPGTRLLVL.

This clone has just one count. The CDR3 nucleotides read TGTGCCTGGAGCCCTAGGCCGGGACAGGGCCGCTACGAGCAGTACTTC. Its protein product is CAWSPRPGQGRYEQYF. The chain employs TRBV30 and TRBJ2-7; 9 nucleotides line up with TRBD1. CDR1 is GTSNPN and CDR2 is SVGIG in the germline V gene (reference sequence). There are 16 residues in the CDR3. With V trimmed by 3 bases and J by 3 bases, 12 bases remained unmatched.

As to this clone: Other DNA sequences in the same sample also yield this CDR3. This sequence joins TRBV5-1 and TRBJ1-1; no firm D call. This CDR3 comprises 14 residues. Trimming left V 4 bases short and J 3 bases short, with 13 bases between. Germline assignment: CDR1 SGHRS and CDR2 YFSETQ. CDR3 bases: TGCGCCAGCAGCCCCGCCGGCGGTTACACTGAAGCTTTCTTT. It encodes CASSPAGGYTEAFF.

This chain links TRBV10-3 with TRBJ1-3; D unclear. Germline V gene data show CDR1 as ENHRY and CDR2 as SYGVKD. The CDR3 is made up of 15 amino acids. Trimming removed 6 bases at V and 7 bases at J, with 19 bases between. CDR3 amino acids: CAIRKTSDLGNTIYF. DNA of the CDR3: TGTGCCATCAGGAAGACCTCAGATCTGGGCAACACCATATATTTT.

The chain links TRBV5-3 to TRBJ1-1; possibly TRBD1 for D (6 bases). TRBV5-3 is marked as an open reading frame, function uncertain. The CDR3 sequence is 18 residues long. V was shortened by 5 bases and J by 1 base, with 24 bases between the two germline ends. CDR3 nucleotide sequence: TGTGCCAGAAGTGGTAAGTGGGCCGGGGGGGCGCCGAACACTGAAGCTTTCTTT. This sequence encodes CARSGKWAGGAPNTEAFF.

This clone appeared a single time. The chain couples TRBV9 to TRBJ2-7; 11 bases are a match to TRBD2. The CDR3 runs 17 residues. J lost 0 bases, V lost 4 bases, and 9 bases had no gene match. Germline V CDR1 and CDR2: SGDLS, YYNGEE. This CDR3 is CASSPTYSGRASYEQYF. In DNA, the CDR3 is TGTGCCAGCAGCCCTACCTATAGCGGGAGGGCCTCCTACGAGCAGTACTTC.

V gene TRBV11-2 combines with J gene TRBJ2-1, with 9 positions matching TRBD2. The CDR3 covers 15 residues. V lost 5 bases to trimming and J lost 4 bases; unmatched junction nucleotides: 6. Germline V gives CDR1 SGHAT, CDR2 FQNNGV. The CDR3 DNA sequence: TGTGCCAGCAGCCAGCGGGGGGAGGAGTACAATGAGCAGTTCTTC. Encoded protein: CASSQRGEEYNEQFF.

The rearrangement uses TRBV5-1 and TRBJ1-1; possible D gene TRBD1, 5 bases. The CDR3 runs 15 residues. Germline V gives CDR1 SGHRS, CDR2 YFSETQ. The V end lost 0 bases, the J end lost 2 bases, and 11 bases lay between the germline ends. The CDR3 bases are TGCGCCAGCAGCTTGGGGGGGGAAGGAAACACTGAAGCTTTCTTT. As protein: CASSLGGEGNTEAFF.

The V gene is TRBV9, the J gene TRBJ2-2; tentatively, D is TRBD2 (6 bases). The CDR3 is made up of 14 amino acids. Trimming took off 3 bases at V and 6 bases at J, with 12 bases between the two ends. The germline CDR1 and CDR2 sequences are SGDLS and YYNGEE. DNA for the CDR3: TGTGCCAGCAGCGCAGCGACTAGGGCCGGGGAGCTGTTTTTT. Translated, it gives CASSAATRAGELFF.

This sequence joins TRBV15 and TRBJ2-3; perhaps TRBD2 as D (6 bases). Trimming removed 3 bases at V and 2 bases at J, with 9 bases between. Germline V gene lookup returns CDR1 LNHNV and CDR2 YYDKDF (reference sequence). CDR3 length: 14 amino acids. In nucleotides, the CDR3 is TGTGCCACCAGCAGGGGGGGACTCACAGATACGCAGTATTTT. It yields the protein CATSRGGLTDTQYF.

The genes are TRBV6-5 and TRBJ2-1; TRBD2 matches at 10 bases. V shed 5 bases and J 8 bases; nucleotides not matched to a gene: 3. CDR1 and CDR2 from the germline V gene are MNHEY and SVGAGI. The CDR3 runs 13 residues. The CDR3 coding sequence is TGTGCCAGCAGTCTAAGCGGGAGGGATGAGCAGTTCTTC. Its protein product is CASSLSGRDEQFF.

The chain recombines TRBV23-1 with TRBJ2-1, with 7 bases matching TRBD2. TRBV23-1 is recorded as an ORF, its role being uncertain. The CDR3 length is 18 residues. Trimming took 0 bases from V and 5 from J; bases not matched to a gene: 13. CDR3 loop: CASSQSRRGGSHDNEQFF. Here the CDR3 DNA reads TGCGCCAGCAGTCAATCTCGACGGGGCGGGAGCCATGACAATGAGCAGTTCTTC.

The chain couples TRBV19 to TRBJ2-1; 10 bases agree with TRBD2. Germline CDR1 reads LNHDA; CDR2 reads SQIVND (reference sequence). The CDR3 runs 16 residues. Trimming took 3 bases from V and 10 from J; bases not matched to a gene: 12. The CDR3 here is CASSIGEAGGPKEQFF. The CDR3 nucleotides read TGTGCCAGTAGTATTGGCGAAGCGGGAGGGCCAAAGGAGCAGTTCTTC.

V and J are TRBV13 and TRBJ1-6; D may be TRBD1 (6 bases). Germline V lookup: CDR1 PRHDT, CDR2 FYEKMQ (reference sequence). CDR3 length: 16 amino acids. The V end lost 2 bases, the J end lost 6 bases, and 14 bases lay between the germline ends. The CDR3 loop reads CASSLQQGLVNSPLHF. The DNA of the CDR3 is TGTGCCAGCAGCTTACAACAGGGTCTGGTTAATTCACCCCTCCACTTT.

The CDR3 nucleotides read TGCGCCAGCAGCCTGATCACCGGTTCCTCCTACAATGAGCAGTTCTTC. Translated, it gives CASSLITGSSYNEQFF. This chain uses TRBV4-3 with TRBJ2-1, with D uncertain. The CDR3 extends over 16 amino acids. The V gene's germline CDR1 is LGHNA and CDR2 YSLEER. V lost 4 bases and J lost 0, with 13 bases in between.

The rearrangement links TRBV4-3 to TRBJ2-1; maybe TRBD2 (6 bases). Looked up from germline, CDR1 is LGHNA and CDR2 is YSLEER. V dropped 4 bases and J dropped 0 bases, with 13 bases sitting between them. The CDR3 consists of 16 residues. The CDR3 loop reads CASSPLYSGSYNEQFF. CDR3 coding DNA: TGCGCCAGCAGCCCCCTCTATAGCGGCTCCTACAATGAGCAGTTCTTC.

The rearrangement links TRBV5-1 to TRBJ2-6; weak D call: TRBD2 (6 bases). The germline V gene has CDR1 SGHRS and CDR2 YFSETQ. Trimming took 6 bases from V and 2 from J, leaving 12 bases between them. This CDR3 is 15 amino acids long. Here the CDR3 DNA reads TGCGCCAGCATGGAGGGGTCACCTGGGGCCAACGTCCTGACTTTC. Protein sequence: CASMEGSPGANVLTF. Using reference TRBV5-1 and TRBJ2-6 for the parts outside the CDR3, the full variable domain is KAGVTQTPRYLIKTRGQQVTLSCSPISGHRSVSWYQQTPGQGLQFLFEYFSETQRNKGNFPGRFSGRQFSNSRSEMNVSTLELGDSALYLCASMEGSPGANVLTFGAGSRLTVL.

This chain's CDR3 is CASSSYSNQPQHF. As DNA, the CDR3 is TGTGCCAGCAGCTCTTATAGCAATCAGCCCCAGCATTTT. The chain has TRBV7-2 and TRBJ1-5; D ambiguous. The CDR3 consists of 13 residues. Germline V gene lookup returns CDR1 SGHTA and CDR2 FQGNSA. V was trimmed by 4 bases and J by 0 bases, leaving 4 bases between them.

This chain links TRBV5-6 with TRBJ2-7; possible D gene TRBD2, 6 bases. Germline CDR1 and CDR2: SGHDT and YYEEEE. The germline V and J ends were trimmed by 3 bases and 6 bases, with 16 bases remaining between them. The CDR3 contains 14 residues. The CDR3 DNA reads TGTGCCAGCAGCTCCGAAAAGACTAGATCCGAGCAGTACTTC. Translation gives CASSSEKTRSEQYF.